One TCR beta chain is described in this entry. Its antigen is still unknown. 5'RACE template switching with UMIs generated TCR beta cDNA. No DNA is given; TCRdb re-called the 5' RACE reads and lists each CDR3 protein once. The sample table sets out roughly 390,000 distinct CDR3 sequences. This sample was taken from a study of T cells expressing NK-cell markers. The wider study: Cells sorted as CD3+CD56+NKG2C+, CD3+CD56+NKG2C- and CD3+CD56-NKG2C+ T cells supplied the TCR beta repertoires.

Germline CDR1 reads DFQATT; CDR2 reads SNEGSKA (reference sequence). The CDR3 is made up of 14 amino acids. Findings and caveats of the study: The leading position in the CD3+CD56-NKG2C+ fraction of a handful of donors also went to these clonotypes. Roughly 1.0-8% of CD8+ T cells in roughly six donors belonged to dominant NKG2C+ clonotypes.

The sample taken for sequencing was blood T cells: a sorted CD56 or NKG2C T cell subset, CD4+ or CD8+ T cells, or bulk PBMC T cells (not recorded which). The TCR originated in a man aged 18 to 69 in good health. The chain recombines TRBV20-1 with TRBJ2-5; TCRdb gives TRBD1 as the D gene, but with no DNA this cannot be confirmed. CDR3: CSAEDRGRRETQYF.